Here is one T cell receptor (beta chain) with its context. Its antigen is currently unknown. The sample is drawn from a study of identical twins. Per germline, CDR1 LGHDT and CDR2 YNNKEL (reference sequence). Trimming took 3 bases from V and 1 from J, leaving 9 bases between them. The CDR3 runs to 14 residues. General study findings and limits: One should note that invariant MAIT and iNKT cells could partly confound zero-insertion analyses. Insertions were fewer in abundant cord blood beta clonotypes, whereas memory repertoires showed none of this pattern.

Via MiXCR, TCRdb re-called the 5' RACE reads, giving one row per CDR3 protein. The table shows some 600,000 distinct CDR3 sequences, with about 7% occurring only once. Another study also made use of these data, one on yellow fever vaccine responses in identical twins.

The TCR sequence derives from a woman between 18 and 29 years old in good health. Sequencing was carried out using PBMCs. The chain uses TRBV3-1 and TRBJ1-1; possibly TRBD1 for D (6 bases). The CDR3 here is CASSHQQGNTEAFF. Here the CDR3 DNA reads TGTGCCAGCAGCCATCAACAGGGGAACACTGAAGCTTTCTTT.